The 22 T cell receptor beta chains in this list originate from one sample, sequenced in a study of blood T cell repertoires in COVID-19. The repertoire was sequenced with immunoSEQ multiplex PCR; TCRdb's copy has only in-frame clones and lacks some. In the table there are about 250,000 clones, about nine tenths of which are singletons. Sequencing was performed on peripheral blood. These receptors were taken from a woman aged 30 to 39 with COVID-19, enrolled during active disease.

The rearrangement joins TRBV18 to TRBJ1-3; 7 bases fit TRBD1. CDR1 is KGHSH and CDR2 is LQKENI in the germline V gene. The CDR3 is 18 amino acids. With 1 base clipped from V and 0 bases from J, the junction kept 9 bases outside the gene matches. The CDR3, as DNA: TGTGCCAGCTCACCACAGGAGACAGGGCTAGGCTCTGGAAACACCATATATTTT. It specifies CASSPQETGLGSGNTIYF.

V is TRBV5-8 and J is TRBJ1-1; the D gene is possibly TRBD1 (6 bases). Per the germline V gene, CDR1 is SGHTS and CDR2 is YDEGEE. V lost 3 bases to trimming and J lost 0 bases, with 12 bases between them. The CDR3 has 15 amino acids. The CDR3 region has the DNA TGTGCCAGCAGCTCGACCGGACAGCTGAACACTGAAGCTTTCTTT. Protein: CASSSTGQLNTEAFF.

The J gene is TRBJ2-5, the V gene TRBV6-5; TRBD1 matches at 11 bases. V was pared by 6 bases and J by 4 bases, with 7 bases of the junction left unmatched. The CDR3 extends over 15 amino acids. Germline V gene sequence: CDR1 MNHEY, CDR2 SVGAGI. The CDR3 loop is CASSRGQGARETQYF. In nucleotides, the CDR3 is TGTGCCAGCAGCCGCGGACAGGGGGCACGAGAGACCCAGTACTTC.

The V gene is TRBV2, the J gene TRBJ1-5; the D is unclear. V lost 2 bases, J lost 7 bases, and 12 bases lay in between. CDR1 SNHLY and CDR2 FYNNEI come from the germline V gene. The CDR3 is 14 residues long. CDR3 protein: CASSEMAESQPQHF. The CDR3 nucleotides are TGTGCCAGCAGTGAAATGGCAGAATCCCAGCCCCAGCATTTT.

J is TRBJ2-3 and V is TRBV10-1; 8 bases are a match to TRBD2. The junction had 2 bases not matched to a gene; V was cut back by 6 bases and J by 0 bases. Germline V gene sequence: CDR1 WNHNN, CDR2 SYGVQD (reference sequence). The CDR3 covers 14 residues. CDR3 protein: CASSSGGSTDTQYF. The CDR3 nucleotides are TGCGCCAGCAGCAGCGGGGGAAGCACAGATACGCAGTATTTT.

J is TRBJ2-1 and V is TRBV3-1 (or the pseudogene TRBV3-2); the match to TRBD2 covers 8 bases. There are 15 residues in the CDR3. Germline lookup yields CDR1 LGHDT and CDR2 YNNKEL (reference sequence). The trim removed 1 base at V and 3 bases at J, leaving 2 bases unmatched. The CDR3 region is CASSQVLADYNEQFF. The CDR3 DNA is TGTGCCAGCAGCCAAGTACTAGCGGACTACAATGAGCAGTTCTTC.

The chain has TRBV24-1 and TRBJ2-1; D not certain. The V and J ends lost 4 bases and 10 bases respectively, with 10 bases between them. CDR1 and CDR2 (germline): KGHDR, SFDVKD. This CDR3 spans 12 amino acids. The CDR3 protein is CATSEYNGEQFF. DNA of the CDR3: TGTGCCACCAGTGAGTACAACGGGGAGCAGTTCTTC.

This sequence joins TRBV29-1 and TRBJ2-7; tentatively, D is TRBD1 (7 bases). V shed 4 bases and J shed 3 bases, with 13 bases lying between them. Germline loops: CDR1 SQVTM, CDR2 ANQGSEA. CDR3 size: 13 residues. In DNA form, the CDR3 reads TGCAGCGTTGCCGGCGGGGACAGCTACGAGCAGTACTTC. Protein sequence: CSVAGGDSYEQYF.

The gene calls are TRBV27 and TRBJ2-1; 8 bases are shared with TRBD1. V shed 6 bases and J 5 bases; nucleotides not matched to a gene: 9. The CDR3 extends over 15 amino acids. The germline CDR1 and CDR2 sequences are MNHEY and SMNVEV (reference sequence). CDR3 DNA sequence: TGTGCCAGCAGATGGACAGGGCCTACCCACAATGAGCAGTTCTTC. Residues: CASRWTGPTHNEQFF.

The chain is built from TRBV7-9 and TRBJ2-1; 8 bases match TRBD1. The CDR3 length is 15 residues. The J segment lost 3 bases and the V segment lost 7 bases, leaving 8 bases of the junction unmatched. CDR1 SEHNR and CDR2 FQNEAQ come from the germline V gene (reference sequence). CDR3 DNA: TGTGCCAGCACCAGGACAGGGCCACGCTACAATGAGCAGTTCTTC. Protein product: CASTRTGPRYNEQFF.

CDR3 protein: CASRYRGSDTQYF. As DNA, the CDR3 is TGTGCCAGCAGATACAGGGGCTCAGATACGCAGTATTTT. V usage is TRBV28 and J usage is TRBJ2-3; 7 bases line up with TRBD1. The V gene end was trimmed by 6 bases and the J gene end by 4 bases; junction bases not matched to a gene: 4. This CDR3 is built from 13 residues. Germline V gene sequence: CDR1 MDHEN, CDR2 SYDVKM.

The chain is built from TRBV27 and TRBJ2-2, with a weak D call TRBD2 (6 bases). Germline loops: CDR1 MNHEY, CDR2 SMNVEV (reference sequence). V dropped 3 bases and J dropped 4 bases, with 15 bases sitting between them. The CDR3 consists of 16 residues. CDR3: CASSLMWPGGTGELFF. As DNA, the CDR3 is TGTGCCAGCAGTTTGATGTGGCCCGGGGGCACCGGGGAGCTGTTTTTT.

This chain links TRBV4-3 with TRBJ1-6, with D uncertain. The germline V and J ends were trimmed by 0 bases and 9 bases, with 3 bases remaining between them. Germline CDR1 is LGHNA and CDR2 is YSLEER. CDR3 length: 12 residues. CDR3 loop: CASSQDSSPLHF. The CDR3 DNA is TGCGCCAGCAGCCAAGATAGTTCACCCCTCCACTTT.

This chain connects TRBV3-1 (or the pseudogene TRBV3-2) to TRBJ2-1, with TRBD2 matching 8 bases. The germline gives CDR1 LGHDT, CDR2 YNNKEL (reference sequence). The CDR3 consists of 17 residues. J lost 5 bases, V lost 4 bases, and 13 bases had no gene match. The CDR3 region is CASSPKSRTSPHNEQFF. CDR3 DNA: TGTGCCAGCAGCCCCAAGAGCCGGACTAGCCCGCACAATGAGCAGTTCTTC.

The V gene is TRBV3-1 (or the pseudogene TRBV3-2), the J gene TRBJ2-3; 9 bases are a match to TRBD2. Per the germline V gene, CDR1 is LGHDT and CDR2 is YNNKEL (reference sequence). Trimming removed 3 bases from V and 6 bases from J; junction bases left unmatched: 10. This CDR3 has 16 residues. The CDR3 bases are TGTGCCAGCAGCCATTTGCGGGGGGGTCCTAGTGATACGCAGTATTTT. Protein: CASSHLRGGPSDTQYF.

V and J are TRBV11-2 and TRBJ2-3, with TRBD1 matching over 7 bases. This CDR3 is 14 amino acids long. Germline loops: CDR1 SGHAT, CDR2 FQNNGV. With V trimmed by 3 bases and J by 3 bases, 3 bases remained unmatched. The CDR3 loop is CASSLGQTTDTQYF. As DNA, the CDR3 is TGTGCCAGCAGCTTGGGACAGACAACAGATACGCAGTATTTT. Full variable domain (remainder filled in from reference TRBV11-2 and TRBJ2-3): EAGVAQSPRYKIIEKRQSVAFWCNPISGHATLYWYQQILGQGPKLLIQFQNNGVVDDSQLPKDRFSAERLKGVDSTLKIQPAKLEDSAVYLCASSLGQTTDTQYFGPGTRLTVL.

The CDR3 region is CASSPREGATGELFF. The CDR3 region has the DNA TGCGCCAGCAGCCCGCGCGAAGGGGCCACCGGGGAGCTGTTTTTT. The V gene is TRBV4-1, the J gene TRBJ2-2, with D possibly matching TRBD1 (5 bases). CDR3 length: 15 amino acids. The germline gives CDR1 MGHRA, CDR2 YSYEKL. Between the trimmed V and J ends, which lost 4 bases and 4 bases, there was a span of 13 bases.

This clone showed up just a few times. This chain uses TRBV5-5 with TRBJ1-2, with D maybe TRBD1 (5 bases). Per germline, CDR1 SGHKS and CDR2 YYEKEE (reference sequence). Trimming removed 1 base from V and 4 bases from J, with 14 bases in between. There are 15 residues in the CDR3. The CDR3: CASSLLGGLVYGYTF. The CDR3 DNA reads TGTGCCAGCAGCTTGTTGGGGGGATTGGTCTATGGCTACACCTTC.

This clone was found a few times. The CDR3 spells CASSRGQLTGELFF. As DNA, the CDR3 is TGTGCCAGCTCACGAGGACAGCTGACCGGGGAGCTGTTTTTT. The V call is TRBV18, the J call TRBJ2-2, with D maybe TRBD1 (6 bases). The germline V and J ends were trimmed by 4 bases and 5 bases, with 11 bases remaining between them. CDR1 KGHSH and CDR2 LQKENI come from the germline V gene. This CDR3 is 14 amino acids long.

The chain has TRBV4-3 and TRBJ1-4; TRBD1 matches 9 bases. The CDR3 is 15 amino acids. Germline V gene data show CDR1 as LGHNA and CDR2 as YSLEER. J lost 7 bases, V lost 7 bases, and 10 bases had no gene match. The CDR3 DNA is TGCGCCAGCATGGCCGGGACAGGGATTGGTGAAAAACTGTTTTTT. Protein product: CASMAGTGIGEKLFF.

The chain recombines TRBV6-5 with TRBJ1-4; TRBD1 agrees at 7 bases. The germline gives CDR1 MNHEY, CDR2 SVGAGI. The CDR3 contains 15 residues. With 0 bases clipped from V and 6 bases from J, the junction kept 4 bases outside the gene matches. Here the CDR3 reads CASSYSGGAYEKLFF. CDR3 DNA sequence: TGTGCCAGCAGTTACTCAGGGGGCGCTTATGAAAAACTGTTTTTT.

The chain is built from TRBV9 and TRBJ1-6; 8 nucleotides match TRBD1. Germline assignment: CDR1 SGDLS and CDR2 YYNGEE. J was trimmed by 9 bases and V by 4 bases; bases with no gene match: 9. This CDR3 is built from 15 residues. The CDR3 is CASSNPTGAGSPLHF. CDR3 nucleotide sequence: TGTGCCAGCAGCAACCCGACAGGGGCGGGTTCACCCCTCCACTTT.